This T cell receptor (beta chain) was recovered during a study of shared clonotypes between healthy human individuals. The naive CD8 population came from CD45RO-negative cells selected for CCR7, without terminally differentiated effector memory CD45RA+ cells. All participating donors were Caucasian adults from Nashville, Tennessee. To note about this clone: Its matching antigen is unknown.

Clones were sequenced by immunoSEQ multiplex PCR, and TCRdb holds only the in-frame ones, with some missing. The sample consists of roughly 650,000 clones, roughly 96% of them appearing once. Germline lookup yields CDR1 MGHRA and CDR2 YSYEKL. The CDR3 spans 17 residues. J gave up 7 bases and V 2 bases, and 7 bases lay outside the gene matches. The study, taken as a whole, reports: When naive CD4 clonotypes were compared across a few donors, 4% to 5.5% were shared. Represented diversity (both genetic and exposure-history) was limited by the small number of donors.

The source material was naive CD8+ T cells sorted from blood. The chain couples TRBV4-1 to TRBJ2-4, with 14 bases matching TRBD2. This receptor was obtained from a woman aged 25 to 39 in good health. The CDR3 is CASSQPGLAGAGNIQYF. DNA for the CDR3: TGCGCCAGCAGCCAACCGGGACTAGCGGGAGCGGGGAACATTCAGTACTTC.